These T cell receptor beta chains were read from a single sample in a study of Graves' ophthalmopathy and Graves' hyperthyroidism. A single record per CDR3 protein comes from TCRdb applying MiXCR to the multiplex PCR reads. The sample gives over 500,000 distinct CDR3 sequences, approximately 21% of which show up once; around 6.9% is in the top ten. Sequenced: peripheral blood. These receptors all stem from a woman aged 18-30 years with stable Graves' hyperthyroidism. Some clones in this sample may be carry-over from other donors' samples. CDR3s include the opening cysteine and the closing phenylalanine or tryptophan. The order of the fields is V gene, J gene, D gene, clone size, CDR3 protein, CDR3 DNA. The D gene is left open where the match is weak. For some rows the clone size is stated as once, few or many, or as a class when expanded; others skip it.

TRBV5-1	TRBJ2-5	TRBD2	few	CASSLELAGGPNGETQYF	TGCGCCAGCAGCTTGGAGCTAGCGGGAGGGCCGAACGGAGAGACCCAGTACTTC
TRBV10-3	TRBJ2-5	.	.	CATHGGPEETQYF	TGTGCCACCCACGGAGGGCCGGAGGAGACCCAGTACTTC
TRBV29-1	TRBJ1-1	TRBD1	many	CSVVGTVNTEAFF	TGCAGCGTTGTTGGGACAGTGAACACTGAAGCTTTCTTT
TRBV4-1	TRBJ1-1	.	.	CASSQENRNTEAFF	TGCGCCAGCAGCCAAGAAAACAGGAACACTGAAGCTTTCTTT
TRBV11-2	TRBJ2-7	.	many	CASSSVVGGPYEQYF	TGTGCCAGCAGCTCAGTGGTTGGCGGGCCCTACGAGCAGTACTTC
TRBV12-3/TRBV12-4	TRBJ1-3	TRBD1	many	CASSSEQGSSGSTIYF	TGTGCCAGCAGCTCCGAACAGGGGAGCTCTGGAAGCACCATATATTTT
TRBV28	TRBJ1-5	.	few	CASRQADQPQHF	TGTGCCAGCAGGCAAGCTGATCAGCCCCAGCATTTT
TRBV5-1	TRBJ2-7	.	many	CASSLAMDYEQYF	TGCGCCAGCAGCTTGGCCATGGACTACGAGCAGTACTTC
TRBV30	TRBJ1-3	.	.	CAWASDSYSGNTIYF	TGTGCCTGGGCGTCCGACAGTTACTCTGGAAACACCATATATTTT
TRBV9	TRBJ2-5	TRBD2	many	CASSVAGGPSETQYF	TGTGCCAGCAGCGTTGCGGGAGGGCCCTCAGAGACCCAGTACTTC
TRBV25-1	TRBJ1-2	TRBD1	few	CASSEPGQVYGYTF	TGTGCCAGCAGTGAACCGGGACAGGTCTATGGCTACACCTTC
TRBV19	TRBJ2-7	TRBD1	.	CASSMRQGATEQYF	TGTGCCAGTAGTATGAGGCAGGGGGCGACAGAGCAGTACTTC
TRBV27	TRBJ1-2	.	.	CASSSVGASNYGYTF	TGTGCCAGCAGTTCCGTCGGGGCGTCTAACTATGGCTACACCTTC
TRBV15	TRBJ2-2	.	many	CATSREYSNTGELFF	TGTGCCACCAGCAGAGAATACAGCAACACCGGGGAGCTGTTTTTT
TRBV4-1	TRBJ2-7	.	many	CASTINTGTHYEQYF	TGCGCCAGCACCATAAATACCGGGACCCACTACGAGCAGTACTTC
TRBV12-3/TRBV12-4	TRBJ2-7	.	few	CASSLEVGASHEQYF	TGTGCCAGCAGTTTAGAGGTGGGGGCATCACACGAGCAGTACTTC
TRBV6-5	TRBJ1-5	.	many	CASSYSSHGISNQPQHF	TGTGCCAGCAGTTACTCGAGTCATGGAATAAGCAATCAGCCCCAGCATTTT